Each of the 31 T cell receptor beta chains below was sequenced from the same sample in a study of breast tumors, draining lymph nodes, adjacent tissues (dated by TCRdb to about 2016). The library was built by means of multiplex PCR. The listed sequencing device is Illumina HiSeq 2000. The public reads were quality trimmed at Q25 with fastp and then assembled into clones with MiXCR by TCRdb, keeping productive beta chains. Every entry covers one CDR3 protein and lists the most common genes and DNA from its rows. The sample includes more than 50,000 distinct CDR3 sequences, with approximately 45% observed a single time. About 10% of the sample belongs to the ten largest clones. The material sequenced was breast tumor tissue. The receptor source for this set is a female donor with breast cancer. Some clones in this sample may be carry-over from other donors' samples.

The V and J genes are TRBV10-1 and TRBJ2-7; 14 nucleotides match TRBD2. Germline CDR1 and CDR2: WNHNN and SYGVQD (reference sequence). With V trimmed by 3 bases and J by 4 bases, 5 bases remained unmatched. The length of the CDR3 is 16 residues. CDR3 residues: CASSDGTSGSMYEQYF. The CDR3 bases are TGCGCCAGCAGTGACGGGACTAGCGGGAGTATGTACGAGCAGTACTTC.

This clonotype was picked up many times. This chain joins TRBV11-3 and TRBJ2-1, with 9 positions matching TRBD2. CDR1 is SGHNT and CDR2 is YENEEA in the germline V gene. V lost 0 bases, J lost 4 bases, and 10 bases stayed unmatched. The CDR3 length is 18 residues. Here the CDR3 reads CASSLDKVAGVSYNEQFF. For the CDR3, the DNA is TGTGCCAGCAGCTTAGATAAGGTAGCGGGAGTCTCTTACAATGAGCAGTTCTTC.

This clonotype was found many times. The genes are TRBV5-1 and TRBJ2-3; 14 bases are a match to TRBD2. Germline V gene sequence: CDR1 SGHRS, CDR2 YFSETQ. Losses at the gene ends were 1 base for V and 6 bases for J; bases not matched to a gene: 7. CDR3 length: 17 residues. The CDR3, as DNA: TGCGCCAGCAGCTTGAGGGGACTAGCGGGAGCTCCTGATACGCAGTATTTT. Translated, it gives CASSLRGLAGAPDTQYF.

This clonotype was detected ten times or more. The CDR3 spells CASSIREDLTDTQYF. CDR3 sequence (DNA): TGCGCCAGCAGCATTCGGGAGGACCTCACAGATACGCAGTATTTT. The chain has TRBV5-1 and TRBJ2-3, with 7 bases that match TRBD2. The CDR3 is 15 amino acids. From germline, CDR1 is SGHRS and CDR2 YFSETQ. J gave up 2 bases and V 4 bases, and 7 bases lay outside the gene matches.

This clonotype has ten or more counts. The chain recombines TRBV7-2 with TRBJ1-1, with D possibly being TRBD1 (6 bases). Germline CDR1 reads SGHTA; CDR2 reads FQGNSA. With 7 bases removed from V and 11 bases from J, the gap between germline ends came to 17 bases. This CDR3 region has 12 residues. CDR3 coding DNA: TGTGCCAGCAATCAGGGGAGTTTTTCGGCTTTCTTT. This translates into CASNQGSFSAFF.

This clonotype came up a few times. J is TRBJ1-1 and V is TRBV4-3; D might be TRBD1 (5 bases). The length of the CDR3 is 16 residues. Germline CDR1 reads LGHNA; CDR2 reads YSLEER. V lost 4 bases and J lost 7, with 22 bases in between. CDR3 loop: CASSLKVGEAGYEAFF. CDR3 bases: TGCGCCAGCAGCCTAAAGGTAGGGGAGGCGGGTTATGAAGCTTTCTTT.

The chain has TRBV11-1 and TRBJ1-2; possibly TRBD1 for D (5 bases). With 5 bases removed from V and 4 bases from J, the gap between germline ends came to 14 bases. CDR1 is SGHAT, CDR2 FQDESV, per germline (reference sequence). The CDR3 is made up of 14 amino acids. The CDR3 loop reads CASSRTGEPYGYTF. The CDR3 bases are TGTGCCAGCAGCCGCACAGGCGAACCCTATGGCTACACCTTC.

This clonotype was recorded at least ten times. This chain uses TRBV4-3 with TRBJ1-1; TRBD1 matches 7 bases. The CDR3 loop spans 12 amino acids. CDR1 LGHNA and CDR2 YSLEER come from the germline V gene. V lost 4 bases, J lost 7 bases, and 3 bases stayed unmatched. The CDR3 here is CASSRRGHEAFF. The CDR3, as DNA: TGCGCCAGCAGCCGGAGGGGGCATGAAGCTTTCTTT.

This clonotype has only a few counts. CDR3 residues: CASSSGQASTEAFF. In DNA form, the CDR3 reads TGCGCCAGCAGCTCCGGACAGGCGTCCACTGAAGCTTTCTTT. V and J are TRBV5-1 and TRBJ1-1; 7 bases are a match to TRBD1. The germline CDR1 and CDR2 sequences are SGHRS and YFSETQ. The CDR3 is 14 amino acids. V lost 3 bases, J lost 4 bases, and 6 bases stayed unmatched. The full variable domain, with the rest looked up from reference TRBV5-1 and TRBJ1-1, is KAGVTQTPRYLIKTRGQQVTLSCSPISGHRSVSWYQQTPGQGLQFLFEYFSETQRNKGNFPGRFSGRQFSNSRSEMNVSTLELGDSALYLCASSSGQASTEAFFGQGTRLTVV.

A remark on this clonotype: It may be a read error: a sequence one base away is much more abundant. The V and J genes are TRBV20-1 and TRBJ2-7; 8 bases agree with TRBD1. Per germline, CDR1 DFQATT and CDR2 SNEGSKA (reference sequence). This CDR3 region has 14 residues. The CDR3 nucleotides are TGCAGTGCCCTCGGGACAGGTGGGGCCTCCGAGCGGTACTTC. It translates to CSALGTGGASERYF.

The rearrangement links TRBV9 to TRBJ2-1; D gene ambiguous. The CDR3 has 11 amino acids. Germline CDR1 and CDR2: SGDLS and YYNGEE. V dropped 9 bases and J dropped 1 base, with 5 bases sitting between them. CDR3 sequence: CANLSYNEQFF. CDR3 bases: TGTGCCAACCTGTCCTACAATGAGCAGTTCTTC. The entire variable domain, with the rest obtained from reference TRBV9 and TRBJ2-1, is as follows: DSGVTQTPKHLITATGQRVTLRCSPRSGDLSVYWYQQSLDQGLQFLIQYYNGEERAKGNILERFSAQQFPDLHSELNLSSLELGDSALYFCANLSYNEQFFGPGTRLTVL.

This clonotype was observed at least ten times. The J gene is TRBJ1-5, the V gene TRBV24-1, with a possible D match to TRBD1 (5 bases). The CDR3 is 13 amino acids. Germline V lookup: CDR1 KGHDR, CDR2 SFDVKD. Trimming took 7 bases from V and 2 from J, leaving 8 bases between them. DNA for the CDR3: TGTGCCACCAGCACAGGACGCAATCAGCCCCAGCATTTT. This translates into CATSTGRNQPQHF.

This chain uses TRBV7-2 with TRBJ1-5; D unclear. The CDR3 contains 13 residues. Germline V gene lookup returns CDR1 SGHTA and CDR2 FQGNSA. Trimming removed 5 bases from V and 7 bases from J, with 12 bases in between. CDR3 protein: CASSPGVYQPQHF. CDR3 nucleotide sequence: TGTGCCAGCAGCCCCGGGGTTTACCAGCCCCAGCATTTT.

The CDR3 here is CASSFSGTFLNEQFF. CDR3 sequence (DNA): TGTGCCAGCAGTTTTTCCGGGACTTTCCTCAATGAGCAGTTCTTC. This chain links TRBV27 with TRBJ2-1; TRBD2 is a possible D gene (6 bases). The ends were cut back, 3 bases at V and 6 bases at J, with 15 bases in the middle. This CDR3 region has 15 residues. The germline V gene encodes CDR1 MNHEY and CDR2 SMNVEV (reference sequence).

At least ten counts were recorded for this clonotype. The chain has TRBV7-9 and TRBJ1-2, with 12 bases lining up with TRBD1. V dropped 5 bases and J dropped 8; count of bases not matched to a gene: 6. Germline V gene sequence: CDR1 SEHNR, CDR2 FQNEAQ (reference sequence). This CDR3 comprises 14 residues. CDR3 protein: CASSQGQGAPGYTF. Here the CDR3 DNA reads TGTGCCAGCAGCCAGGGACAGGGGGCGCCGGGCTACACCTTC.

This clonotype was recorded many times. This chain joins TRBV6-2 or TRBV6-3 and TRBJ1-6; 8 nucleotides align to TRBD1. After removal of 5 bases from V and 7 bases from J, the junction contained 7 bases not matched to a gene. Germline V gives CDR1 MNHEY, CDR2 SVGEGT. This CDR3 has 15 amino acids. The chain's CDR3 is CASSPQGAGNSPLHF. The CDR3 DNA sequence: TGTGCCAGCAGTCCCCAGGGGGCAGGAAATTCACCCCTCCACTTT.

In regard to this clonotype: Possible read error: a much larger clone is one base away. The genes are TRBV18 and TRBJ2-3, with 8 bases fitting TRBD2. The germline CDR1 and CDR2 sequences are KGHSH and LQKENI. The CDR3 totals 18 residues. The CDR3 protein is CTSSPLPPAGANTDTQYF. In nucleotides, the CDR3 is TGTACCAGCTCACCTTTGCCCCCAGCGGGAGCGAACACAGATACGCAGTATTTT.

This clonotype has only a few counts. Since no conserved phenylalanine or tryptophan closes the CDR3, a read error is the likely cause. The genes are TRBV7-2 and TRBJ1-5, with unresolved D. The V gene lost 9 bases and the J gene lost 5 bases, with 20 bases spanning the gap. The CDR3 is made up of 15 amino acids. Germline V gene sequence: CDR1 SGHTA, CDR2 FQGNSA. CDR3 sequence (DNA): TGTGCCAGTAGCCACACCTCAGGTCCTCATCAGCCCCAGCATTCT. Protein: CASSHTSGPHQPQHS.

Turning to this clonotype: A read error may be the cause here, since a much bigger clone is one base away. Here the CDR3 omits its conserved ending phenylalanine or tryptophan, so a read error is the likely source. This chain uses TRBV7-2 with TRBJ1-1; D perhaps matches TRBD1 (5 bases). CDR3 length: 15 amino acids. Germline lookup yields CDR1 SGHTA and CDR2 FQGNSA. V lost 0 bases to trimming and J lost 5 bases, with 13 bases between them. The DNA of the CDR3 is TGTGCCAGCAGCTTAGCGGGGGGGACCGGAACTGAAGCTTTCTCT. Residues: CASSLAGGTGTEAFS.

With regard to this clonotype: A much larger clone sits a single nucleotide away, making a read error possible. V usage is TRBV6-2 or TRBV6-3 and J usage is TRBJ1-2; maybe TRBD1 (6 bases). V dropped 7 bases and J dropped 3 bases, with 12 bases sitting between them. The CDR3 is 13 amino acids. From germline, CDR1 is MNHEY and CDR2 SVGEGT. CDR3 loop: CASNHQGYYGYTF. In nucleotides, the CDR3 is TGTGCCAGCAATCACCAGGGGTACTATGGCTACACCTTC.

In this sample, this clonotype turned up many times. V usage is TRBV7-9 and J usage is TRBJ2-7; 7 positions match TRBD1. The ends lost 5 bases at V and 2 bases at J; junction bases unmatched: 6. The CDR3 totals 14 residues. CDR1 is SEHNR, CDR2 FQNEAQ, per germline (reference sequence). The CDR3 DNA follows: TGTGCCAGCAGCCAGGGGGTCCGCCCCTACGAGCAGTACTTC. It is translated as CASSQGVRPYEQYF.

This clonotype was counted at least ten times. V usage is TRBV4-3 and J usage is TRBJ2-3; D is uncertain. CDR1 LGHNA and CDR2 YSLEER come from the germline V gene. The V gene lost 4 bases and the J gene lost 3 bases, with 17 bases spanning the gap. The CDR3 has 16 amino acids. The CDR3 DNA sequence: TGCGCCAGCAGCCCTTCGGCGGCCACGGGTACAGATACGCAGTATTTT. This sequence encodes CASSPSAATGTDTQYF.

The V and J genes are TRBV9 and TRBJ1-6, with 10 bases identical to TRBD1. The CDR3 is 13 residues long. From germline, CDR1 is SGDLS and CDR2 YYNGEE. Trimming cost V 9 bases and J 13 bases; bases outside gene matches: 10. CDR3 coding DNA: TGTGCCACCCGCTCCGGGACAGGGGATCCCCTCCACTTT. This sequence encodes CATRSGTGDPLHF.

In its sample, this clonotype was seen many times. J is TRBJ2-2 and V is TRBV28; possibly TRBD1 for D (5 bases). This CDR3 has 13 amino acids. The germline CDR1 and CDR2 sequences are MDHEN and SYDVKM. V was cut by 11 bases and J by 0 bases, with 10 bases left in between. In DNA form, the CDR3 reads TGTGCCGCACGGACACCGAACACCGGGGAGCTGTTTTTT. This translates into CAARTPNTGELFF.

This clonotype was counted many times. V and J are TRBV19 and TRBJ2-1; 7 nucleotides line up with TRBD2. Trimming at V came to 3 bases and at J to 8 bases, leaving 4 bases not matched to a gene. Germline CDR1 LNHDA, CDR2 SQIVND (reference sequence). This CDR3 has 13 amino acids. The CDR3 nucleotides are TGTGCCAGTAGTATTACTAGCGCGTATGAGCAGTTCTTC. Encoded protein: CASSITSAYEQFF.

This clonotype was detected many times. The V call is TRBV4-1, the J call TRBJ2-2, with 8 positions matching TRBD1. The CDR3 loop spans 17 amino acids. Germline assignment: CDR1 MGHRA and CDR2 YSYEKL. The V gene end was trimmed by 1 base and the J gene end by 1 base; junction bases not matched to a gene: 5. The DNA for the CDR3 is TGCGCCAGCAGCCAAGGCCAGGGGGCGGGGAACACCGGGGAGCTGTTTTTT. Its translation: CASSQGQGAGNTGELFF.

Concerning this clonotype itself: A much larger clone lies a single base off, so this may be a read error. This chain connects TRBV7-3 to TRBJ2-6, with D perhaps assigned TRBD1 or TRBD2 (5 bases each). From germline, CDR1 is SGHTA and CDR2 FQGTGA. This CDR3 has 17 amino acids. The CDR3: CASNPQRGASGADVLTF. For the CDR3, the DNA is TGTGCCAGCAACCCACAGAGGGGTGCCTCTGGGGCCGACGTCCTGACTTTC. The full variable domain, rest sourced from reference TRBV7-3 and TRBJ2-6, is GAGVSQTPSNKVTEKGKYVELRCDPISGHTALYWYRQSLGQGPEFLIYFQGTGAADDSGLPNDRFFAVRPEGSVSTLKIQRTERGDSAVYLCASNPQRGASGADVLTFGAGSRLTVL.

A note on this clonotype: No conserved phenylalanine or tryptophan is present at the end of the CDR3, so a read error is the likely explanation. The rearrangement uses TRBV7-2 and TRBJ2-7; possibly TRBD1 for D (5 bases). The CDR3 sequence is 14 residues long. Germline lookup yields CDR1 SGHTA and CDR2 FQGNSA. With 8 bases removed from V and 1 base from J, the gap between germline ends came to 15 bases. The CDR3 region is CASGWGINSYEQYL. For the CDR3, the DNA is TGTGCCAGCGGGTGGGGCATAAATTCCTACGAGCAGTACCTC.

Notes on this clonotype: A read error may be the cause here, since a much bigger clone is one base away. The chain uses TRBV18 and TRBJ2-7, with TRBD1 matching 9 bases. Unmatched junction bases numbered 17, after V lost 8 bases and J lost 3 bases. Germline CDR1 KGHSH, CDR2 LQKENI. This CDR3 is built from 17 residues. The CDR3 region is CASPSVTPGQGNYEQYF. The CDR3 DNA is TGTGCCAGCCCCTCCGTTACCCCGGGACAGGGCAACTACGAGCAGTACTTC.

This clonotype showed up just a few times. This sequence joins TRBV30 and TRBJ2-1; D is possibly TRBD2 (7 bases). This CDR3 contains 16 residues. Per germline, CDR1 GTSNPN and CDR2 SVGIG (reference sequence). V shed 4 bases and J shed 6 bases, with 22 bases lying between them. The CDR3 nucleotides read TGTGCCTGGAAGTTTGTGGGGGGGCGTAAAGTCAATGAGCAGTTCTTC. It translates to CAWKFVGGRKVNEQFF.

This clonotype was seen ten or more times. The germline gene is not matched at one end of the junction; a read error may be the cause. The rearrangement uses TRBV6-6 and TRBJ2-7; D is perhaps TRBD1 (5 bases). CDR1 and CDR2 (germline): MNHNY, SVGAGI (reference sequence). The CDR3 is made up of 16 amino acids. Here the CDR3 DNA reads TGTGCCAGCAGTCACTCGAGTGGTCGCAGGGTATACGAGCAGTACTTC. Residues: CASSHSSGRRVYEQYF.